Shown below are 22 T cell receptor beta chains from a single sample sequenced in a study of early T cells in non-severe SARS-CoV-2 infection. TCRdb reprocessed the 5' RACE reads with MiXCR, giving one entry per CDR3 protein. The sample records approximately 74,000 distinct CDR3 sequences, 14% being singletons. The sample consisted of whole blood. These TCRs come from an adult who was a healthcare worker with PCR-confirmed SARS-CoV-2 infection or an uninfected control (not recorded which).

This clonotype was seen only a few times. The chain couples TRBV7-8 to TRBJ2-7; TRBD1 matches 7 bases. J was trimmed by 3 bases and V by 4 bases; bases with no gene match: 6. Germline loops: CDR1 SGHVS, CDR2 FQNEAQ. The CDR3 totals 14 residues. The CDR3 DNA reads TGTGCCAGCAGCTCGACAGGGAAGTACTACGAGCAGTACTTC. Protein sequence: CASSSTGKYYEQYF.

CDR3 loop: CASSPLGGKNTGELFF. The CDR3 DNA sequence: TGTGCCAGCAGCCCACTGGGCGGGAAGAACACCGGGGAGCTGTTTTTT. The chain recombines TRBV11-2 with TRBJ2-2, with D possibly TRBD2 on 6 matching bases. Trimming took 5 bases from V and 1 from J, leaving 14 bases between them. This CDR3 is built from 16 residues. The germline gives CDR1 SGHAT, CDR2 FQNNGV.

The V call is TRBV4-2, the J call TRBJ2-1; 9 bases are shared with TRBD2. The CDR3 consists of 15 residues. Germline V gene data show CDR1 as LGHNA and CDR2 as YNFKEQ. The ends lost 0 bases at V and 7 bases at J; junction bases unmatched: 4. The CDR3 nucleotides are TGTGCCAGCAGCCAAGACGCTAGCGGGGTAAATGAGCAGTTCTTC. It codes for CASSQDASGVNEQFF.

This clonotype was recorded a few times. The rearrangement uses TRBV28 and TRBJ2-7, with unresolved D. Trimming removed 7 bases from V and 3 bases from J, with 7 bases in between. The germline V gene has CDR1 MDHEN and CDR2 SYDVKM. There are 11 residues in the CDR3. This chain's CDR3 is CASMRSYEQYF. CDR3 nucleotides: TGTGCCAGCATGAGGAGCTACGAGCAGTACTTC.

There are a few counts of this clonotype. CDR3 sequence: CASSVGNYGYTF. The CDR3 DNA reads TGTGCCAGCAGCGTAGGAAACTATGGCTACACCTTC. The chain has TRBV9 and TRBJ1-2; D ambiguous. Germline CDR1 SGDLS, CDR2 YYNGEE. The length of the CDR3 is 12 residues. Trimming removed 0 bases from V and 2 bases from J, with 2 bases in between.

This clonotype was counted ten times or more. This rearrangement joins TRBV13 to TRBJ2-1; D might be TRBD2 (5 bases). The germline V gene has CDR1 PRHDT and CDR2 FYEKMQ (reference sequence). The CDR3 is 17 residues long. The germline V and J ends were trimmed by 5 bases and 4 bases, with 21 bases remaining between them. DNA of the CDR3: TGTGCCAGCAGCGTTATACTAGATCAAAAGAAATACAATGAGCAGTTCTTC. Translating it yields CASSVILDQKKYNEQFF. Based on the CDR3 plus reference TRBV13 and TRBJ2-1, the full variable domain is AAGVIQSPRHLIKEKRETATLKCYPIPRHDTVYWYQQGPGQDPQFLISFYEKMQSDKGSIPDRFSAQQFSDYHSELNMSSLELGDSALYFCASSVILDQKKYNEQFFGPGTRLTVL.

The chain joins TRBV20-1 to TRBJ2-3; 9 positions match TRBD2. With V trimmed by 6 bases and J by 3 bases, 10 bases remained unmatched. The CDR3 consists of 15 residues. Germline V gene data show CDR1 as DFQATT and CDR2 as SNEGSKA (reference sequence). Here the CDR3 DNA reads TGCAGTGCCCTCGAGGCGCGGGGGGGGACAGATACGCAGTATTTT. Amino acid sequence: CSALEARGGTDTQYF.

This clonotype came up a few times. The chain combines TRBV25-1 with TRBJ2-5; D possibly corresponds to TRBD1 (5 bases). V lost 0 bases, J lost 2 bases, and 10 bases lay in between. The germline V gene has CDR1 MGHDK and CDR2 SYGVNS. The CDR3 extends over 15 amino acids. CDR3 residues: CASSEYRGEQETQYF. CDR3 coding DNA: TGTGCCAGCAGTGAATATAGGGGCGAGCAAGAGACCCAGTACTTC. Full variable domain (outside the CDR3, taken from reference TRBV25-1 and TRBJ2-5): EADIYQTPRYLVIGTGKKITLECSQTMGHDKMYWYQQDPGMELHLIHYSYGVNSTEKGDLSSESTVSRIRTEHFPLTLESARPSHTSQYLCASSEYRGEQETQYFGPGTRLLVL.

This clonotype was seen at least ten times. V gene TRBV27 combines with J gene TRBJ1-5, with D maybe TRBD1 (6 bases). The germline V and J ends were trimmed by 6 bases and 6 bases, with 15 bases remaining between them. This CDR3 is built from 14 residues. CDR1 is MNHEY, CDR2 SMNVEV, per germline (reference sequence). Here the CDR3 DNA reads TGTGCCAGCAGAAGTCAGGGGACTTTTCAGCCCCAGCATTTT. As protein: CASRSQGTFQPQHF.

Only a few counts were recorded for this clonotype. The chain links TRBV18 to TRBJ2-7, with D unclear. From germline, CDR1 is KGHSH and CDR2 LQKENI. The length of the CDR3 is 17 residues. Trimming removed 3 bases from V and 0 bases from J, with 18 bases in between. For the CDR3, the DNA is TGTGCCAGCTCACCTAATACTGGTCGGAAAAGCTCCTACGAGCAGTACTTC. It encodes CASSPNTGRKSSYEQYF.

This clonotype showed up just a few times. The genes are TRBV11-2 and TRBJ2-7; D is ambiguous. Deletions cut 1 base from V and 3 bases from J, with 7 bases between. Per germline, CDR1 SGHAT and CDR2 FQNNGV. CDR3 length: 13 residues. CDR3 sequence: CASSLGSYYEQYF. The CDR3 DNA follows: TGTGCCAGCAGCTTAGGATCCTACTACGAGCAGTACTTC.

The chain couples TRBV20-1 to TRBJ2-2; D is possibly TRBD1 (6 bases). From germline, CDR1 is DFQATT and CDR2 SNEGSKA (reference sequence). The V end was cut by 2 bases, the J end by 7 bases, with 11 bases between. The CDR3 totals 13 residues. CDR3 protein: CSARFRGLGELFF. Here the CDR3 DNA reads TGCAGTGCTAGATTCAGGGGCCTCGGGGAGCTGTTTTTT.

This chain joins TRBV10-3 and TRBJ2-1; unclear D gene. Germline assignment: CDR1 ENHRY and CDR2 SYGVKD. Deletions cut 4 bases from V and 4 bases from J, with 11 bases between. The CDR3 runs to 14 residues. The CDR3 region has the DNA TGTGCCATCAGTGGCGACGGGTTATACAATGAGCAGTTCTTC. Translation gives CAISGDGLYNEQFF.

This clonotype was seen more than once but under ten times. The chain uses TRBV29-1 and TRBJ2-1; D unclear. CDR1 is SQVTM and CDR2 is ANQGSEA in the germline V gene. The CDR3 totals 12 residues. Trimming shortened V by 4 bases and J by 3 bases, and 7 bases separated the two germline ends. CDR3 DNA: TGCAGCGTTGTAGCCGGCTACAATGAGCAGTTCTTC. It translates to CSVVAGYNEQFF.

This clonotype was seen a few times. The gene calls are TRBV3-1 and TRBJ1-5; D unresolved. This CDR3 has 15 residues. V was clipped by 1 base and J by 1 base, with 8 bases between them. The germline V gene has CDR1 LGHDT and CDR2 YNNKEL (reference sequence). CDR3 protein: CASSQGGPSNQPQHF. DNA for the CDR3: TGTGCCAGCAGCCAAGGAGGGCCCAGCAATCAGCCCCAGCATTTT.

The CDR3, as DNA: TGTGCCAGCAGTGAGCGACAGGGTTTGGGTACAGATACGCAGTATTTT. This codes for CASSERQGLGTDTQYF. The chain has TRBV6-4 and TRBJ2-3; 7 bases are a match to TRBD1. Per germline, CDR1 MRHNA and CDR2 SNTAGT. The CDR3 runs 16 residues. The ends lost 3 bases at V and 3 bases at J; junction bases unmatched: 9.

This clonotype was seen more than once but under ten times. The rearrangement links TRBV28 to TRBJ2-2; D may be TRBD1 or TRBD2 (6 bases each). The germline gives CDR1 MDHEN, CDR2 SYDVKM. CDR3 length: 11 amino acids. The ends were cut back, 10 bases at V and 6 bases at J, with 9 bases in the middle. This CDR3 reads CATGGPGELFF. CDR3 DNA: TGTGCCACTGGGGGGCCCGGGGAGCTGTTTTTT.

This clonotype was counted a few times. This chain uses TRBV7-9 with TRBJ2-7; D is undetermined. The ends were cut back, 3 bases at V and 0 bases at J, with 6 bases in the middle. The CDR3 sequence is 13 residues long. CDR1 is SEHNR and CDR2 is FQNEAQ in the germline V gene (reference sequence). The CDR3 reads CASSFDTSYEQYF. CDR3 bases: TGTGCCAGCAGCTTCGACACCTCCTACGAGCAGTACTTC.

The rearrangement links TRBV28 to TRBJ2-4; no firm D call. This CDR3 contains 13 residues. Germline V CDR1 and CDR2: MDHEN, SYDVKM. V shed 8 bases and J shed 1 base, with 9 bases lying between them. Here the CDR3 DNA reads TGTGCCAGCCAGGCGTTCGCCAAAAACATTCAGTACTTC. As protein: CASQAFAKNIQYF.

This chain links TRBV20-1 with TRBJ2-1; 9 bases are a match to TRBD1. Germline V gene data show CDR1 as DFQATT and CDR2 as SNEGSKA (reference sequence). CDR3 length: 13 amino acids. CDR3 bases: TGCAGCTTCGCCGGGACAGGGAACAATGAGCAGTTCTTC. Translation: CSFAGTGNNEQFF.

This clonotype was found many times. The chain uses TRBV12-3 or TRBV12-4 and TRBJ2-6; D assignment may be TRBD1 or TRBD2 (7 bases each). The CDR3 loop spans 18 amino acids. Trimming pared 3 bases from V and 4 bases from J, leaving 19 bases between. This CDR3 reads CASSFWARGGSGANVLTF. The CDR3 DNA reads TGTGCCAGCAGTTTTTGGGCCAGGGGGGGCTCCGGGGCCAACGTCCTGACTTTC.

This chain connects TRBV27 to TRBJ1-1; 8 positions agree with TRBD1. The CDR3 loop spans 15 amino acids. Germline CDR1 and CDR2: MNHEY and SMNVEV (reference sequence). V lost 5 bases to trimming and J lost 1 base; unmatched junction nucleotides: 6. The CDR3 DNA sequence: TGTGCCAGCAGTGGGACAGGACATAAGAACACTGAAGCTTTCTTT. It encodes CASSGTGHKNTEAFF.